This T cell receptor beta chain is drawn from a study of blood T cell repertoires in COVID-19. Across the study: COVID-19 samples from acute and convalescent phases originated in the United States, Italy and Spain. PBMCs, B-cell-depleted T cells, or T cells provided the cDNA or gDNA that made up the material.

Germline CDR1 is LGHDT and CDR2 is YNNKEL (reference sequence). V lost 4 bases, J lost 0 bases, and 7 bases stayed unmatched. This CDR3 region has 16 residues. Original data processing: By means of reference gene primer amplification, nucleated cell counts were estimated. This table comes from immunoSEQ multiplex PCR, and its TCRdb copy is limited to in-frame clones, with some not included. From that table come the V and J calls and clone size; the DNA was used to work out D and trimming. The repertoire has around 120,000 clones, around 80% of them found once; the top ten carry roughly 19%. The V gene is TRBV3-1 (or the pseudogene TRBV3-2), the J gene TRBJ1-1; TRBD1 matches at 8 bases. What was sequenced was peripheral blood. The TCR sequence derives from a man between 65 and 85 years old with active or convalescent COVID-19. CDR3 sequence reads: CASSPGQGYMNTEAFF. In DNA form, the CDR3 reads TGTGCCAGCAGCCCAGGACAGGGCTACATGAACACTGAAGCTTTCTTT.